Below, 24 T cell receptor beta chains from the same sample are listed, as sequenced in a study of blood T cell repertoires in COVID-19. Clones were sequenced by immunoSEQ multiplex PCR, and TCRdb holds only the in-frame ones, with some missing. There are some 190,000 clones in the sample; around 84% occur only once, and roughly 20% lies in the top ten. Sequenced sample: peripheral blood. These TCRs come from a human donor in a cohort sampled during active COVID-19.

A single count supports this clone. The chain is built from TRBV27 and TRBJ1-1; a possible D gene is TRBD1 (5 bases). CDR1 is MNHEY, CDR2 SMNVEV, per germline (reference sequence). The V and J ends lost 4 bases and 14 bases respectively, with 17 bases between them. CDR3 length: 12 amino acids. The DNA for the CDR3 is TGTGCCAGCAGTTACACCGGGACTCAGGTCTTCTTT. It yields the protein CASSYTGTQVFF.

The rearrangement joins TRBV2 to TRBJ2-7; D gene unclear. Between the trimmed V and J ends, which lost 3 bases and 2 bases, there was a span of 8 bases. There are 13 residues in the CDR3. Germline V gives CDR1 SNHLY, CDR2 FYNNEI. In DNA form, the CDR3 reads TGTGCCAGCAGTGACTACAGCCCCTACGAGCAGTACTTC. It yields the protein CASSDYSPYEQYF.

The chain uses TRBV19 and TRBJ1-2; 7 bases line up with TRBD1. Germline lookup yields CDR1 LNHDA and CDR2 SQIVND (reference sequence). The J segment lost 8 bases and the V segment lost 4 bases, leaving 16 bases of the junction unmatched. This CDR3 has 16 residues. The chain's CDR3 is CASSTWTGSGVFGYTF. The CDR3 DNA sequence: TGTGCCAGTAGTACTTGGACAGGCTCCGGTGTCTTCGGCTACACCTTC.

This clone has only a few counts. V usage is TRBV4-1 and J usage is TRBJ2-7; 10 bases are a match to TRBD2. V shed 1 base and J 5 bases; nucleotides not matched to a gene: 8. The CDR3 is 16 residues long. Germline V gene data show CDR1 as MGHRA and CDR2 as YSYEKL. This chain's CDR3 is CASSQAPLAGVDEQYF. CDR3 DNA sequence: TGCGCCAGCAGCCAAGCTCCTCTAGCGGGAGTTGACGAGCAGTACTTC.

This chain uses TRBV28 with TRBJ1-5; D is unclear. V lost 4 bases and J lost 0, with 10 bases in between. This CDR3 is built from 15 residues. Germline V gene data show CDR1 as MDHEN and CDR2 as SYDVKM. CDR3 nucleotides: TGTGCCAGCAGTTACAGTGCTTATAGCAATCAGCCCCAGCATTTT. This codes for CASSYSAYSNQPQHF.

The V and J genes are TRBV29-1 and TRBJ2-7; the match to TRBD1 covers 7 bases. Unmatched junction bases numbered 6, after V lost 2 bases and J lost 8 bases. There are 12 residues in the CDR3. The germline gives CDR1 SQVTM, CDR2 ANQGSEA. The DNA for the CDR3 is TGCAGCGTTGAATTTACAGGGGATAAGCAGTACTTC. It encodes CSVEFTGDKQYF.

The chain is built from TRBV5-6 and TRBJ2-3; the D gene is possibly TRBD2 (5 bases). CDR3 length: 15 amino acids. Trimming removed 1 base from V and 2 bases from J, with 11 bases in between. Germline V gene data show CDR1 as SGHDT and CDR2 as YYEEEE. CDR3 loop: CASSLLARHTDTQYF. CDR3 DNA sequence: TGTGCCAGCAGCTTGCTAGCCAGGCACACAGATACGCAGTATTTT.

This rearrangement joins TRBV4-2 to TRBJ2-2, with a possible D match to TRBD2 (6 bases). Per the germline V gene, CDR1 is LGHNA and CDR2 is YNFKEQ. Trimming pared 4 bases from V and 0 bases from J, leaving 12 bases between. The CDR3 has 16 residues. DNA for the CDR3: TGTGCCAGCAGCCTACAAGCGGGTGCGAACACCGGGGAGCTGTTTTTT. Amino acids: CASSLQAGANTGELFF.

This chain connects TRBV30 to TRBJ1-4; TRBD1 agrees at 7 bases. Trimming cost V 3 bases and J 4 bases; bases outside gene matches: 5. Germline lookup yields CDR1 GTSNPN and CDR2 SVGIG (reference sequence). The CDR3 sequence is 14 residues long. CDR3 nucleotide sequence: TGTGCCTGGAGATTTCGGGACAGTAATGAAAAACTGTTTTTT. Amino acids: CAWRFRDSNEKLFF.

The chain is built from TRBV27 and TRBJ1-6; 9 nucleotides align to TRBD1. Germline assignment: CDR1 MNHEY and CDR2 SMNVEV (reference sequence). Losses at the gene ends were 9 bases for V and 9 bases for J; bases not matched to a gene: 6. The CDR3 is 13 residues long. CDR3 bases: TGTGCCAGTAAGATGGACAGGGGTTCACCCCTCCACTTT. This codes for CASKMDRGSPLHF.

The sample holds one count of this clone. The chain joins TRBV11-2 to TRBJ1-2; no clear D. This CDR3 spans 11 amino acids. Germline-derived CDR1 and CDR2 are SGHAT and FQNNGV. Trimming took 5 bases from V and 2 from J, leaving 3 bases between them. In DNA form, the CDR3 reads TGTGCCAGCAGCCTGAACTATGGCTACACCTTC. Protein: CASSLNYGYTF. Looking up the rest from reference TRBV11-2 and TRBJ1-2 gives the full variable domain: EAGVAQSPRYKIIEKRQSVAFWCNPISGHATLYWYQQILGQGPKLLIQFQNNGVVDDSQLPKDRFSAERLKGVDSTLKIQPAKLEDSAVYLCASSLNYGYTFGSGTRLTVV.

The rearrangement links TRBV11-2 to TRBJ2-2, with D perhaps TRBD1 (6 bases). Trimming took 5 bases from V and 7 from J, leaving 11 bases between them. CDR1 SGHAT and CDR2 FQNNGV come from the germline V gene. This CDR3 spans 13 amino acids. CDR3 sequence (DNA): TGTGCCAGCAGCCCCCAGGGGTACGGGGAGCTGTTTTTT. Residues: CASSPQGYGELFF.

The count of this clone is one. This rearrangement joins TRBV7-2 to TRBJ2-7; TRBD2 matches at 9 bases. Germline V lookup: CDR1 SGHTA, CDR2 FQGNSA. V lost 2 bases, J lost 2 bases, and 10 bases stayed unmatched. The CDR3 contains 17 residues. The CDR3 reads CASSLNYGASGAYEQYV. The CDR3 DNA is TGTGCCAGCAGCTTAAATTATGGGGCTAGCGGGGCCTACGAGCAGTACGTC.

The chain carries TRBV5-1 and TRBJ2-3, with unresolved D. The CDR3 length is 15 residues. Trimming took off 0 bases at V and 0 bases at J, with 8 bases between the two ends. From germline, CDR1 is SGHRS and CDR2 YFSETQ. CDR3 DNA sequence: TGCGCCAGCAGCTTGGAGTACTCTAGCACAGATACGCAGTATTTT. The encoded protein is CASSLEYSSTDTQYF.

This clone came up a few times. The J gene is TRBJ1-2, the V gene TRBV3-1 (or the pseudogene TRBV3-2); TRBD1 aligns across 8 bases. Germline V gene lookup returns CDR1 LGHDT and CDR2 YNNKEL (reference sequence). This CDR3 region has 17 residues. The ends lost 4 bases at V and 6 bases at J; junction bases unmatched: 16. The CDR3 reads CASSLRSAGGDRDGYTF. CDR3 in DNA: TGTGCCAGCAGCCTCAGAAGCGCAGGGGGCGATAGGGATGGCTACACCTTC.

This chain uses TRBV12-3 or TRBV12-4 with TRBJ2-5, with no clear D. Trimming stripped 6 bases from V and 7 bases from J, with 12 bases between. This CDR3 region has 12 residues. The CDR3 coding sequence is TGTGCCAGCAGACCCACCCTCGGGACCCAGTACTTC. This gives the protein CASRPTLGTQYF.

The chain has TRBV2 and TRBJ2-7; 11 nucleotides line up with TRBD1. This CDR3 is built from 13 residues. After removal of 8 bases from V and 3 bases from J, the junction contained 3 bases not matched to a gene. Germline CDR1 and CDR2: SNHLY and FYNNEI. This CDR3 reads CASSGTGGYEQYV. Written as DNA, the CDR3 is TGTGCCAGCTCGGGGACAGGGGGCTACGAGCAGTACGTC.

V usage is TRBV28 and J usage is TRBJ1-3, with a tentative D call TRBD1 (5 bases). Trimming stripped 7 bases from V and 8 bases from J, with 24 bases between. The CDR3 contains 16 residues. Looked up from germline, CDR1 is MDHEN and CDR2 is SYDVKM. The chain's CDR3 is CASTGFPAKIGDTIYF. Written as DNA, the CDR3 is TGTGCCAGCACAGGGTTCCCAGCTAAAATTGGGGACACCATATATTTT. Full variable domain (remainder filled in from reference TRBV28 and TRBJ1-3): DVKVTQSSRYLVKRTGEKVFLECVQDMDHENMFWYRQDPGLGLRLIYFSYDVKMKEKGDIPEGYSVSREKKERFSLILESASTNQTSMYLCASTGFPAKIGDTIYFGEGSWLTVV.

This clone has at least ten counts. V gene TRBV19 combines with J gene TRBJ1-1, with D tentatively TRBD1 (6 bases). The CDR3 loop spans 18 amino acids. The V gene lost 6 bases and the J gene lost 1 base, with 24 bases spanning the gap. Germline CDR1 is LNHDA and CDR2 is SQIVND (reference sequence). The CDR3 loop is CASSEGGGGRRTNTEAFF. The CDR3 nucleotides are TGTGCCAGTAGCGAAGGGGGAGGGGGGCGGCGAACGAACACTGAAGCTTTCTTT.

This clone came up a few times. DNA for the CDR3: TGCGCCAGCAGCCAAGATCCCAGGGGCTATGGCTACACCTTC. This sequence encodes CASSQDPRGYGYTF. J is TRBJ1-2 and V is TRBV4-1, with D perhaps matching TRBD1 (6 bases). Germline V gives CDR1 MGHRA, CDR2 YSYEKL. The V and J ends lost 0 bases and 4 bases respectively, with 9 bases between them. There are 14 residues in the CDR3.

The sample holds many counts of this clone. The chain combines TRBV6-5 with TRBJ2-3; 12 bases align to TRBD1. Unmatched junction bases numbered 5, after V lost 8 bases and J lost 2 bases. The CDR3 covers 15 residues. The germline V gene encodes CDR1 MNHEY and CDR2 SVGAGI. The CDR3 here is CASRGTGGPTDTQYF. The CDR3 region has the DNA TGTGCCAGCCGAGGGACAGGGGGCCCCACAGATACGCAGTATTTT.

The CDR3 coding sequence is TGTGCCACCAGCGCAGGGGTTTTGGGCTACACCTTC. Its protein product is CATSAGVLGYTF. The chain employs TRBV24-1 and TRBJ1-2, with a weak D call TRBD1 (6 bases). Germline V lookup: CDR1 KGHDR, CDR2 SFDVKD. The CDR3 runs 12 residues. Trimming cost V 7 bases and J 8 bases, with 13 bases left between them.

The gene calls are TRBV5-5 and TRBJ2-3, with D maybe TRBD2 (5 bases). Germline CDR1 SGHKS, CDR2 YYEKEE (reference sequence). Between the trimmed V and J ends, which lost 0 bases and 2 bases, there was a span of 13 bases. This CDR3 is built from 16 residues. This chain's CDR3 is CASSLGQPSPTDTQYF. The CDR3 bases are TGTGCCAGCAGCTTGGGGCAGCCTAGCCCCACAGATACGCAGTATTTT. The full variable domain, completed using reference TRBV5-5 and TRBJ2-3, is DAGVTQSPTHLIKTRGQQVTLRCSPISGHKSVSWYQQVLGQGPQFIFQYYEKEERGRGNFPDRFSARQFPNYSSELNVNALLLGDSALYLCASSLGQPSPTDTQYFGPGTRLTVL.

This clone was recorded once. The CDR3 bases are TGTGCCAGCAGGCTTTGGACAGGCGAATATGGCTACACCTTC. It codes for CASRLWTGEYGYTF. The chain is built from TRBV6-5 and TRBJ1-2, with TRBD1 matching over 7 bases. V trimming: 6 bases; J trimming: 5 bases; junction bases outside the gene matches: 9. This CDR3 is 14 amino acids long. CDR1 and CDR2 from the germline V gene are MNHEY and SVGAGI.